The 4 T cell receptor beta chains below all came from one sample that was sequenced in a study of CD8 T cells in ankylosing spondylitis. One entry per CDR3 protein results from TCRdb running MiXCR on the 5' RACE reads. There are 250,000 to 350,000 distinct CDR3 sequences in the sample; 15% to 25% occur only once, and less than 9.5% lies in the top ten. The sequenced material came from blood, either unsorted or a sorted T cell fraction (not recorded which). These receptors all stem from a male donor with ankylosing spondylitis or in good health (not recorded which).

The chain recombines TRBV5-1 with TRBJ2-1; 9 nucleotides line up with TRBD1. V dropped 4 bases and J dropped 6; count of bases not matched to a gene: 8. The CDR3 runs 15 residues. Germline CDR1 reads SGHRS; CDR2 reads YFSETQ. In nucleotides, the CDR3 is TGCGCCAGCAGCAGCGGACAGGGGCCCTCCAATGAGCAGTTCTTC. Protein: CASSSGQGPSNEQFF.

Written as DNA, the CDR3 is TGTGCCAGCAGTTTTCCGGGTGCTCAAGAGACCCAGTACTTC. Translating gives CASSFPGAQETQYF. The genes are TRBV27 and TRBJ2-5, with unresolved D. Trimming left V 3 bases short and J 2 bases short, with 10 bases between. The CDR3 has 14 amino acids. The germline V gene has CDR1 MNHEY and CDR2 SMNVEV (reference sequence).

The chain combines TRBV27 with TRBJ1-2, with D maybe TRBD1 (5 bases). The V end was cut by 5 bases, the J end by 8 bases, with 15 bases between. Germline loops: CDR1 MNHEY, CDR2 SMNVEV (reference sequence). The CDR3 is 13 amino acids. CDR3: CASSRYRDAGYTF. Written as DNA, the CDR3 is TGTGCCAGCAGTCGATACCGGGACGCCGGCTACACCTTC.

The rearrangement links TRBV7-8 to TRBJ2-1, with TRBD2 as a possible D gene (5 bases). The CDR3 runs to 16 residues. V was cut by 6 bases and J by 0 bases, with 15 bases left in between. Germline V gene lookup returns CDR1 SGHVS and CDR2 FQNEAQ. The CDR3 reads CASRLMGGSSYNEQFF. The CDR3 bases are TGTGCCAGCAGACTTATGGGTGGGAGCTCCTACAATGAGCAGTTCTTC.